This T cell receptor beta chain was sequenced in a study of T cell responses to AZD1222 COVID-19 vaccine. The CDR3 consists of 13 residues. This table comes from immunoSEQ multiplex PCR, and its TCRdb copy is limited to in-frame clones, with some not included. Of approximately 200,000 clones in the sample, approximately 94% were seen once. The gene calls are TRBV21-1 and TRBJ2-7; TRBD1 is the table's D call and was not checked against the DNA. TRBV21-1 is a pseudogene segment. This material consisted of peripheral blood, taken 28 days after the second AZD1222 dose. The TCR was taken from an adult who received the AZD1222 COVID-19 vaccine. In DNA form, the CDR3 reads TGTGCCAGCAGCAGGACGGACAGGGAGGAGCAGTACTTC. It codes for CASSRTDREEQYF.